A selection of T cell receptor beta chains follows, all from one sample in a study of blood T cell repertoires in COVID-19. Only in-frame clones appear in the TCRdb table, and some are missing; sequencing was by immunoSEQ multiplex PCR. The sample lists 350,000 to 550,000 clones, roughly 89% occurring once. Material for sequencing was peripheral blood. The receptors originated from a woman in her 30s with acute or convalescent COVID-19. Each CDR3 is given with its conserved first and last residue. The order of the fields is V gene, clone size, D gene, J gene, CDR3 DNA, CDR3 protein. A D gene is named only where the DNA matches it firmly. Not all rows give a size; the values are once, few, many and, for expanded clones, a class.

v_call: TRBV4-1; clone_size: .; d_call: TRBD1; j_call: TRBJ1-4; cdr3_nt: TGCGCCAGCAGCCACCGGGACAGGATTTCATCCTGGACTAATGAAAAACTGTTTTTT; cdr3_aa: CASSHRDRISSWTNEKLFF
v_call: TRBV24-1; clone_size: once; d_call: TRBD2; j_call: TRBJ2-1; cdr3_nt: TGTGCCACCAGTGACACTAGCGCCCACAATGAGCAGTTCTTC; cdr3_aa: CATSDTSAHNEQFF
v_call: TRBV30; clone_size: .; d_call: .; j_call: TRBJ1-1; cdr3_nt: TGTGCCTGGAGTGTATGGAGTTTAGGGGGTGAAGCTTTCTTT; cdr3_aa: CAWSVWSLGGEAFF
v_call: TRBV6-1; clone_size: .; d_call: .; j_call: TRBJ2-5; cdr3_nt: TGTGCCAGCAGTGACACGGGACACCCGCAAGAGACCCAGTACTTC; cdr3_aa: CASSDTGHPQETQYF
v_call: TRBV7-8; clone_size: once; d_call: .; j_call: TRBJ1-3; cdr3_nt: TGTGCCAGCAGCATGGACAGAGTCTCTGGAAACACCATATATTTT; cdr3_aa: CASSMDRVSGNTIYF
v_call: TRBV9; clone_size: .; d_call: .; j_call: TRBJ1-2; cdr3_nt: TGTGCCAGTTCAGGCGAGTCCGGTAACTATGGCTACACCTTC; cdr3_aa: CASSGESGNYGYTF
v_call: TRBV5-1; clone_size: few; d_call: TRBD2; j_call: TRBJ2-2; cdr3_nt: TGCGCCAGCAGCACCGGGACTAGCGGGGAGAGCGCGAACACCGGGGAGCTGTTTTTT; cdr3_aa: CASSTGTSGESANTGELFF
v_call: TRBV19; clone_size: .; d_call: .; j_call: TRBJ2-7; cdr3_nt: TGTGCCAGTAGCACCGTACTAGCTAGCGAGCAGTACTTC; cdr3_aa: CASSTVLASEQYF
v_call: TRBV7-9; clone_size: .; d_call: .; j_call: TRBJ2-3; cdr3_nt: TGTGCCAGCAGCAAAACTACGGACAGTTTGAGACTGGATACGCAGTATTTT; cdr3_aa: CASSKTTDSLRLDTQYF
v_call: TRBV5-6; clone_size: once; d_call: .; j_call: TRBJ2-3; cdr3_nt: TGTGCCAGCAGCTTTGTCTCCAGGGGTAGCACAGATACGCAGTATTTT; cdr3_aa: CASSFVSRGSTDTQYF
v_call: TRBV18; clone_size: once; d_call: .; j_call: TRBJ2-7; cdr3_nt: TGTGCCAGCTCACCAGGCACCCAAACCTACGAGCAGTACTTC; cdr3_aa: CASSPGTQTYEQYF
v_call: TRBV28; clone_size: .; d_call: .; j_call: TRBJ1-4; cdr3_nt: TGTGCCAGCAGTTTATTGGGGCGATACCAAAAACTGTTTTTT; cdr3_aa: CASSLLGRYQKLFF
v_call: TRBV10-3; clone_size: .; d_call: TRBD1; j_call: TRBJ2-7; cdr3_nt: TGTGCCATCGGTAGCAGAGGGGGCCTCTACGAGCAGTACTTC; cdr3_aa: CAIGSRGGLYEQYF
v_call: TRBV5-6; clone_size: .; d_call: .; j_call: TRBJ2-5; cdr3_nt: TGTGCCAGCAGCTTGGGGGCGGAGACCCAGTACTTC; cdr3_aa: CASSLGAETQYF
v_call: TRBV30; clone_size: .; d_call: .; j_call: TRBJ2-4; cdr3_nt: TGTGCCTGGGGTTACAGGTTGGGTCAGTACTTC; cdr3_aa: CAWGYRLGQYF
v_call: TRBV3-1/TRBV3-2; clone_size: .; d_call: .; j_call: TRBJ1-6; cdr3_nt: TGTGCCAGCAGCCAAGATCCGGGGGGGACACCCCTCCACTTT; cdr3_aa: CASSQDPGGTPLHF
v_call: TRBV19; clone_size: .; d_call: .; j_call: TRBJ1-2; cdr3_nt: TGTGCCAGTAGTATACCGGGACAAGCAAGTTATGGCTACACCTTC; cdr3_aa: CASSIPGQASYGYTF
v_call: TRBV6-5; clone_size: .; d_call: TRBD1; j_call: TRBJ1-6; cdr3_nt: TGTGCCAGCAGGCGCTCCGGGACAGTTAATTCACCCCTCCACTTT; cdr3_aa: CASRRSGTVNSPLHF
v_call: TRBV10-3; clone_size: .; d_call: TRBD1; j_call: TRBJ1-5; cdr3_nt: TGTGCCATCGGCCGGGACAGGAATCAGCCCCAGCATTTT; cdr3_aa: CAIGRDRNQPQHF
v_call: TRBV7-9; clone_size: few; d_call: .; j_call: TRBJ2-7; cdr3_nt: TGTGCCAGCAGCTTTTTCGACGCAGGGGCATACGAGCAGTACTTC; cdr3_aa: CASSFFDAGAYEQYF
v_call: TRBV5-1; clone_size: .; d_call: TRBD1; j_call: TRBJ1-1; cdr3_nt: TGCGCCAGCAGCGCCACGACAGGGGGCACTGAAGCTTTCTTT; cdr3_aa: CASSATTGGTEAFF
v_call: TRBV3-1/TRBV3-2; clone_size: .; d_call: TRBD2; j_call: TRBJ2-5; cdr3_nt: TGTGCCAGCAGCCACTCCTTTCTTAGCGGGGGGGAAGAGACCCAGTACTTC; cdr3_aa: CASSHSFLSGGEETQYF
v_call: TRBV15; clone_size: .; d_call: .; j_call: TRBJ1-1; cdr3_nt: TGTGCCACCAGCAGTCCTATGGACAGAAACACTGAAGCTTTCTTT; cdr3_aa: CATSSPMDRNTEAFF
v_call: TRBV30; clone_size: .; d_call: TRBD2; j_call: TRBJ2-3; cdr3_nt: TGTGCCTGGAGTGCCAGCGGGGTCCCGCCCGCGCAGTATTTT; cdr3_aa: CAWSASGVPPAQYF
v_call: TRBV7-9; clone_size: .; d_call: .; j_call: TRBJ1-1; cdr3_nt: TGTGCCAGCAGCTCTTCGACAGTGAACACTGAAGCTTTCTTT; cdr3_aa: CASSSSTVNTEAFF
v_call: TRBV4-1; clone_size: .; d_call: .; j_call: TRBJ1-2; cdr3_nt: TGCGCCAGCAGCCAAGGGGTTGGAGGTAACTATGGCTACACCTTC; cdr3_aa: CASSQGVGGNYGYTF
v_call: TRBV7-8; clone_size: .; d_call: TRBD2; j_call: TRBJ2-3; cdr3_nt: TGTGCCAGCAGCTTCGGACTAGTGGGGCGGGATACGCAGTATTTT; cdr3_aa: CASSFGLVGRDTQYF
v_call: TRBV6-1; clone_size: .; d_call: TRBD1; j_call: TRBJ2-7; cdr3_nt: TGTGCCAGCAGTGAAAGGGACAGTACCTACGAGCAGTACTTC; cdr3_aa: CASSERDSTYEQYF
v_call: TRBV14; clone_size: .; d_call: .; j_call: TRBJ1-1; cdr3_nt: TGTGCCAGCAGCCAGCGGCGTTTAGAGACTGAAGCTTTCTTT; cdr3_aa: CASSQRRLETEAFF
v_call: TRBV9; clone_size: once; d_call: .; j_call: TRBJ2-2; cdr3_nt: TGTGCCAGCAGCGAGGACAGCCGAACCGGGGAGCTGTTTTTT; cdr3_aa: CASSEDSRTGELFF
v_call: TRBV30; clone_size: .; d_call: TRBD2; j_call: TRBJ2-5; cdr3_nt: TGTGCCTGGAGTGGTCTGGGCGGGGGGGCACACGAGACCCAGTACTTC; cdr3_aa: CAWSGLGGGAHETQYF
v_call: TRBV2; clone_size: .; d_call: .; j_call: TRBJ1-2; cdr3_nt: TGTGCCAGCAGTGACAGGGGCTGGGGCTACACCTTC; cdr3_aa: CASSDRGWGYTF
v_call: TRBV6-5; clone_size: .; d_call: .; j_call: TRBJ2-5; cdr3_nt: TGTGCCAGCAGTCTTTACGTACGGGGAGAGACCCAGTACTTC; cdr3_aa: CASSLYVRGETQYF
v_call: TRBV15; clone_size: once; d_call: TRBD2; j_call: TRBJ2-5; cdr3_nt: TGTGCCACCAGCAGAGACTCCGGGACTAGCGGGGGGGCCAGAGAGACCCAGTACTTC; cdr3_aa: CATSRDSGTSGGARETQYF
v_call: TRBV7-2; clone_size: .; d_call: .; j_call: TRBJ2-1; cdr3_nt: TGTGCCAGCAGAGCCTCTAGGTCTGAGCAGTTCTTC; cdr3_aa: CASRASRSEQFF
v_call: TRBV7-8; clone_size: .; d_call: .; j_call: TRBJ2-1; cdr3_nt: TGTGCCAGCAGCTTCCCGGTGCGTTTGGGGGCGCGCAATGAGCAGTTCTTC; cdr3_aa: CASSFPVRLGARNEQFF
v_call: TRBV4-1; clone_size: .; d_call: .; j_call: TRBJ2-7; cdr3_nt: TGCGCCAGCAGCCAAAGGGGGGGCGCAAACTATTACGAGCAGTACTTC; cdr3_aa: CASSQRGGANYYEQYF
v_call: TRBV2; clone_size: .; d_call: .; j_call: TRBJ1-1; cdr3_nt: TGTGCCAGCAGTGCCACAGGGCCGAACACTGAAGCTTTCTTT; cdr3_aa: CASSATGPNTEAFF
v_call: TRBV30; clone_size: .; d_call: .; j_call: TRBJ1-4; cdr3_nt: TGTGCCTGGACCATAAGGGACACATCTAATGAAAAACTGTTTTTT; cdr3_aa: CAWTIRDTSNEKLFF
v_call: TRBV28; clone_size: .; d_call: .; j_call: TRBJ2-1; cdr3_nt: TGTGCCAGCAGTTCCCATGGGGGAGGTTTGGATGAGCAGTTCTTC; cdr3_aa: CASSSHGGGLDEQFF
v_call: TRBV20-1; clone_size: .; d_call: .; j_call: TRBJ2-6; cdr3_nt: TGCAGTGCTAGTGGTTCAGGAACCGGGGCCAACGTCCTGACTTTC; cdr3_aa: CSASGSGTGANVLTF
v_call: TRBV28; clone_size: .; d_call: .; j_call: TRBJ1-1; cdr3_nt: TGTGCCAGCATAATTTCGGGGGGGGGTGCGGCTTTCTTT; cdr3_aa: CASIISGGGAAFF
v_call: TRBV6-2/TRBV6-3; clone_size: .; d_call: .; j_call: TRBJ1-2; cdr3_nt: TGTGCCAGCAGTTCCGGACAGACCTTTAACTATGGCTACACCTTC; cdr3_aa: CASSSGQTFNYGYTF
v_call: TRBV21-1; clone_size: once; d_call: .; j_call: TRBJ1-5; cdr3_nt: TGTGCCAGCAGCCCCGGATTCGATACAGGGGAAAGAAGGGGAAATCAGCCCCAGCATTTT; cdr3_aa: CASSPGFDTGERRGNQPQHF
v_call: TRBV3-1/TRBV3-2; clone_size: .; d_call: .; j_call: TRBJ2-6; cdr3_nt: TGTGCCAGCCGCAAGGGGTCTGGGGCCAACGTCCTGACTTTC; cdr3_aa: CASRKGSGANVLTF
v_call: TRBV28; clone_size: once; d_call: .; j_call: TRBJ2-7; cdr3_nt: TGTGCCAGCAGTTTATCTGGCATAGGTAGCACTTACGAGCAGTACTTC; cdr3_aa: CASSLSGIGSTYEQYF
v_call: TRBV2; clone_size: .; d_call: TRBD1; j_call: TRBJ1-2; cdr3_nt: TGTGCCAGCAGTGAAACCCTTCGGACAGGGGGAAGTAACTATGGCTACACCTTC; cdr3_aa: CASSETLRTGGSNYGYTF
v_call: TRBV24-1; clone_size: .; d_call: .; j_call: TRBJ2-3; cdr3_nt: TGTGCCACCAGTGATCCGGGACTCCCCACAGATACGCAGTATTTT; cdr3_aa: CATSDPGLPTDTQYF
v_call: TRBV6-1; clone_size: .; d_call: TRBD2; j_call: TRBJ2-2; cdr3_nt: TGTGCCAGCAGTGAAGGGACTAGCCACGGGGAGCTGTTTTTT; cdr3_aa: CASSEGTSHGELFF
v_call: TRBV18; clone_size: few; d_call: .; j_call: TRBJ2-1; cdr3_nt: TGTGCCAGCTCACCACTAGCCGTACCCTACAATGAGCAGTTCTTC; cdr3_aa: CASSPLAVPYNEQFF
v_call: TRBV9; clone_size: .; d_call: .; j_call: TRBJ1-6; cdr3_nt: TGTGCCAGCAGCGTCCAGGGTACCAATTCACCCCTCCACTTT; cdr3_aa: CASSVQGTNSPLHF
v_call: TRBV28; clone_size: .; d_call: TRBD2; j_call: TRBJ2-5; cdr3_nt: TGTGCCAGCAGCTCGCCCTCAGCGGGGGGGGACCAAGAGACCCAGTACTTC; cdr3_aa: CASSSPSAGGDQETQYF
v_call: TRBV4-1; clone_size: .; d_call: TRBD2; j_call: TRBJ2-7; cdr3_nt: TGCGCCAGCAGCCAAGCCGCGACTAGCGCCTACGAGCAGTACTTC; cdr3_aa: CASSQAATSAYEQYF
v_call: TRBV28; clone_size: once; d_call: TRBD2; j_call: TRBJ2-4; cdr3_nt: TGTGCCAGCATGGGGACTAGCGGGGGTAGAGCCAAAAACATTCAGTACTTC; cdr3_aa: CASMGTSGGRAKNIQYF